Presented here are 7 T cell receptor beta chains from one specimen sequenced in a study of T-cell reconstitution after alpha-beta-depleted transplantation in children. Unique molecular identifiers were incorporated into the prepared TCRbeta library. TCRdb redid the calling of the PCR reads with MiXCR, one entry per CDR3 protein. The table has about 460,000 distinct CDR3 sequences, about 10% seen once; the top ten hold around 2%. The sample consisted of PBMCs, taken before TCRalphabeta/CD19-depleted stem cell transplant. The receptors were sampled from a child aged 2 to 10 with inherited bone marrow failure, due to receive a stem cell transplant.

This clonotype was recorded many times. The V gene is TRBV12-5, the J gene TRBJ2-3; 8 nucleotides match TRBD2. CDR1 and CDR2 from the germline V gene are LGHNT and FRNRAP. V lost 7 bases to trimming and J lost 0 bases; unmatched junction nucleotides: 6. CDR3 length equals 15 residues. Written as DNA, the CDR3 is TGTGCTAGTGCTGGTAGCGGGGATAGCACAGATACGCAGTATTTT. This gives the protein CASAGSGDSTDTQYF.

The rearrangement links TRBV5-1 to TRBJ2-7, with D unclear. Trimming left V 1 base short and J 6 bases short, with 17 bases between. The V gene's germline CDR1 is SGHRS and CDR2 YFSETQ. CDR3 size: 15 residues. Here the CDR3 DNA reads TGCGCCAGCAGCTTGTGGGCAGGAGAGGATGCCGAGCAGTACTTC. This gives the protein CASSLWAGEDAEQYF.

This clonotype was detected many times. The CDR3: CSAIRREQFF. The CDR3 DNA is TGCAGTGCTATCAGGCGGGAGCAGTTCTTC. The chain links TRBV20-1 to TRBJ2-1, with D unresolved. The CDR3 is 10 residues long. Trimming cost V 4 bases and J 10 bases, with 8 bases left between them. CDR1 and CDR2 from the germline V gene are DFQATT and SNEGSKA (reference sequence).

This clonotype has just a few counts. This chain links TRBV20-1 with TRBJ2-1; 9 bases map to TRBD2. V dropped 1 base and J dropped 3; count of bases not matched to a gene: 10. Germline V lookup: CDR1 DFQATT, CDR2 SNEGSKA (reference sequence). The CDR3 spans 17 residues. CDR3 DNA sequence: TGCAGTGCTAGAGGAGCGGGAGGAATGGTGCGCTACAATGAGCAGTTCTTC. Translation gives CSARGAGGMVRYNEQFF.

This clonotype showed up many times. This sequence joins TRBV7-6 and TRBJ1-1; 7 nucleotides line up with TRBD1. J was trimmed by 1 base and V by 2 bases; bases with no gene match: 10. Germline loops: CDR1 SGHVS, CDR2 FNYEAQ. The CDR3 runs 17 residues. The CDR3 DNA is TGTGCCAGCAGCTTATCCACAGGGGAGTTGTCGAACACTGAAGCTTTCTTT. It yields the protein CASSLSTGELSNTEAFF.

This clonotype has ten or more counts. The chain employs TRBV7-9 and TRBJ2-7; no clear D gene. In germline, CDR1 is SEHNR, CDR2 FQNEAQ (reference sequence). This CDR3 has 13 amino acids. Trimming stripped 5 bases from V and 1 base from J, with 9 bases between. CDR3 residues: CASSGDLSYEQYF. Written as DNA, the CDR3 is TGTGCCAGCAGCGGCGACTTGTCCTACGAGCAGTACTTC. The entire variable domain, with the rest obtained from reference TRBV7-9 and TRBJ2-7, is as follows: DTGVSQNPRHKITKRGQNVTFRCDPISEHNRLYWYRQTLGQGPEFLTYFQNEAQLEKSRLLSDRFSAERPKGSFSTLEIQRTEQGDSAMYLCASSGDLSYEQYFGPGTRLTVT.

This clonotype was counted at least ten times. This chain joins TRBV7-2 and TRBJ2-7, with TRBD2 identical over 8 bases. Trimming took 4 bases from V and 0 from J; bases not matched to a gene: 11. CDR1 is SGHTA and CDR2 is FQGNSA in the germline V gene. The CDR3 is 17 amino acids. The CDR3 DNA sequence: TGTGCCAGCAGCTCACGCCTGGGCAGCGGGAGCTCCTACGAGCAGTACTTC. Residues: CASSSRLGSGSSYEQYF.